This T cell receptor (beta chain) was obtained from a study of CD8 T cells in ankylosing spondylitis. Whole-study results and caveats: Reactive arthritis synovial fluid and blood were previously reported to contain some motif variants. Disease-associated clonotypes exhibited CD8+ identity and were relatively infrequent in peripheral blood. Seemingly distinctive of ankylosing spondylitis blood was a TCR beta motif formed by eight highly homologous variants. Disease-linked clones were reportedly significantly enriched in matched ankylosing spondylitis synovial fluid.

The CDR3 length is 14 residues. V shed 4 bases and J shed 3 bases, with 14 bases lying between them. CDR1 and CDR2 from the germline V gene are SGHKS and YYEKEE (reference sequence). By quantitative 5'-RACE with molecular barcodes, the TCR beta libraries were made. MiXCR, applied by TCRdb to the 5' RACE reads, yields one record per CDR3 protein. The data show about 700,000 distinct CDR3 sequences, roughly 20% seen once. This clonotype appeared a single time. Antigen unknown. Sequenced input: blood, either unsorted or a sorted T cell fraction (not recorded which). The sequence derives from a male donor with ankylosing spondylitis. The V and J genes are TRBV5-5 and TRBJ2-7, with D perhaps matching TRBD2 (5 bases). CDR3 bases: TGTGCCAGCAGCCCTCCGGCGGGTGGCTACGAGCAGTACTTC. Amino acids: CASSPPAGGYEQYF.